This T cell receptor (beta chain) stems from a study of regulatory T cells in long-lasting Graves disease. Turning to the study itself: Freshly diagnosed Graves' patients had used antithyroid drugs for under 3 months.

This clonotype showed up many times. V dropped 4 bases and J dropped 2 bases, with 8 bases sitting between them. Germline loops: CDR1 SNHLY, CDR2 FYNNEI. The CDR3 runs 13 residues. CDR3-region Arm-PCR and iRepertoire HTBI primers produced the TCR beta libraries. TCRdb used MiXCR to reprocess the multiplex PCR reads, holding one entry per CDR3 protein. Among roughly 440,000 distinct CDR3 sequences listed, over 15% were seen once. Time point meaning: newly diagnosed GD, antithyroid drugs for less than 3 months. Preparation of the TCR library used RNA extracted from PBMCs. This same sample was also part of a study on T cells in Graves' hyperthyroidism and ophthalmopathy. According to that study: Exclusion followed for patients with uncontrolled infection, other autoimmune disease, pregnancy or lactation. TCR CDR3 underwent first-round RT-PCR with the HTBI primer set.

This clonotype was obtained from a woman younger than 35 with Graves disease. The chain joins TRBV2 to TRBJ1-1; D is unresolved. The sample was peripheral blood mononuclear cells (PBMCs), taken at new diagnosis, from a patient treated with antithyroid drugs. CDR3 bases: TGTGCCAGCAGTGTGGCAGAAAACACTGAAGCTTTCTTT. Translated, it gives CASSVAENTEAFF.